The clone carrying this T cell receptor (beta chain) was recorded many times. Its antigen remains unknown. The ends were cut back, 8 bases at V and 2 bases at J, with 12 bases in the middle. The CDR3 length is 13 residues. Germline values: CDR1 KGHSH, CDR2 LQKENI. The data stem from a study of blood T cells in healthy people across ages. Overall study findings and caveats: Per million T cells, TCR beta diversity dropped roughly linearly as age increased.

A J-beta primer mix and a sample-barcoded 5' primer were used in a second PCR of about 7 to 12 cycles. MiXCR, applied by TCRdb to the 5' RACE reads, yields one record per CDR3 protein. The top ten clones hold more than 8% of a sample with over 750,000 distinct CDR3 sequences, around 25% of them seen once. The same sample was also used in a study of T cells of mothers and their children.

Material: blood. The chain carries TRBV18 and TRBJ1-2; D unresolved. The clonotype comes from a boy aged 5-17 years in good health. CDR3 sequence: CASSPGANYGYTF. CDR3 coding DNA: TGTGCCAGCAGCCCAGGAGCGAACTATGGCTACACCTTC.